This T cell receptor (beta chain) derives from a study of Ad26.COV2.S vaccination and SARS-CoV-2 variants. Study as a whole: Vaccine-arm donor from the placebo-controlled COV1001 Ad26.COV2.S trial. Donor got 5x10^10 or 1x10^11 viral particles of Ad26.COV2.S.

The junction had 5 bases not matched to a gene; V was cut back by 3 bases and J by 2 bases. This CDR3 contains 15 residues. Germline CDR1 is LNHDA and CDR2 is SQIVND (reference sequence). Treatment meaning: 19 received Ad26.COV2.S at low or high dose, single or two shots; about 5 received placebo; per-sample allocation not given. The samples date from day 63 after the first vaccine or placebo injection. It was Wuhan-strain SARS-CoV-2 spike that the Ad26 vaccine vector expressed. The protocol was immunoSEQ multiplex PCR, while the TCRdb copy is restricted to in-frame clones and leaves out a portion. The data hold a few hundred thousand clones, with roughly 90% observed a single time.

The TCR originated in a person aged 18-65 years who received the Ad26.COV2.S COVID-19 vaccine or a placebo. The chain employs TRBV19 and TRBJ2-3; 7 bases are shared with TRBD1. The sequences come from peripheral blood, collected in a trial of Ad26.COV2.S vaccine versus placebo. Here the CDR3 reads CASSMRGPNTDTQYF. The CDR3 coding sequence is TGTGCCAGTAGTATGAGGGGGCCAAACACAGATACGCAGTATTTT.